Sequencing of this T cell receptor (beta chain) was carried out in a study of cytomegalovirus exposure and HLA in healthy donors. The PCR was carried out with 60 Vbeta primers and 13 Jbeta primers. Generated by immunoSEQ multiplex PCR, the TCRdb table keeps only in-frame clones and is missing some. The sample yields under 300,000 clones, nearly 95% seen once. V lost 8 bases to trimming and J lost 4 bases; unmatched junction nucleotides: 11. The CDR3 extends over 15 amino acids. Germline-derived CDR1 and CDR2 are SNHLY and FYNNEI. The TCR originated in a girl aged 2-10 years in good health and CMV-seronegative. The rearrangement links TRBV2 to TRBJ2-7; the match to TRBD1 covers 10 bases. Specimen: PBMCs. The CDR3 DNA reads TGTGCCAGCCAATCGGGACAGGGGTGGGATTACGAGCAGTACTTC. As protein: CASQSGQGWDYEQYF. Complete variable domain (other parts from reference TRBV2 and TRBJ2-7): EPEVTQTPSHQVTQMGQEVILRCVPISNHLYFYWYRQILGQKVEFLVSFYNNEISEKSEIFDDQFSVERPDGSNFTLKIRSTKLEDSAMYFCASQSGQGWDYEQYFGPGTRLTVT.